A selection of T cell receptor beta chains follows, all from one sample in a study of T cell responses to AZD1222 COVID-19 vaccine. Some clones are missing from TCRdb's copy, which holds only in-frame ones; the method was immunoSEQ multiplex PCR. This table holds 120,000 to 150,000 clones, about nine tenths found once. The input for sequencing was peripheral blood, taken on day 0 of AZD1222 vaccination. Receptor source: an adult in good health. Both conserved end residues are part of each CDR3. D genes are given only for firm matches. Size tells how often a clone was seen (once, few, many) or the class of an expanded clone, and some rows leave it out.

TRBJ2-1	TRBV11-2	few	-	TGTGCCAGCAGCTTAGTCCATGGACTTGGTTACAATGAGCAGTTCTTC	CASSLVHGLGYNEQFF
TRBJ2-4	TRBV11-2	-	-	TGTGCCAGCAGCTTACAGGGGAACATTCAGTACTTC	CASSLQGNIQYF
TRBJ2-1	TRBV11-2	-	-	TGTGCCAGCAGCTTAGCTGCAGGGGCGAACAATGAGCAGTTCTTC	CASSLAAGANNEQFF
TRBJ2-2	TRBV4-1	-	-	TGCGCCAGCAGCGAGCACAGGGTCGTGTCCGGGGAGCTGTTTTTT	CASSEHRVVSGELFF
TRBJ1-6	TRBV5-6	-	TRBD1	TGTGCCAGCAGCTCACCTACAGGGGTATCACCCCTCCACTTT	CASSSPTGVSPLHF
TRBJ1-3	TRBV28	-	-	TGTGCCAGCAGCCGAGGACTCCCCGTTGGAAACACCATATATTTT	CASSRGLPVGNTIYF
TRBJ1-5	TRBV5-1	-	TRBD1	TGCGCCAGCAGCCCAGGGGGCAGTCAGCCCCAGCATTTT	CASSPGGSQPQHF
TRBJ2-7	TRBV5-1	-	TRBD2	TGCGCCAGCAGCTTGTTGGCGGGGGGCTTCTACGAGCAGTACTTC	CASSLLAGGFYEQYF
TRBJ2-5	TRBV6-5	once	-	TGTGCCAGCAAGTTGGGGAACCCAGAGACCCAGTACTTC	CASKLGNPETQYF
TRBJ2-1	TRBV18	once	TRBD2	TGTGCCAGCTCACCACAAGGGTCTAGCGGGGAATCCTACAATGAGCAGTTCTTC	CASSPQGSSGESYNEQFF
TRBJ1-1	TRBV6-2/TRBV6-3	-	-	TGTGCCAGCAGTTACTCACCGATTCGGGCCACTGAAGCTTTCTTT	CASSYSPIRATEAFF
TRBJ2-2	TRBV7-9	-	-	TGTGCCAGCAGCTTCGCGGTTGTGCTGTTTTTT	CASSFAVVLFF
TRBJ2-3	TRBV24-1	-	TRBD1	TGTGCCACCAGTGAACCGGGACAGGGTACAGATACGCAGTATTTT	CATSEPGQGTDTQYF
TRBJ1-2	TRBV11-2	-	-	TGTGCCAGCAGCCCCCACAGCTTGGAAGGCTATGGCTACACCTTC	CASSPHSLEGYGYTF
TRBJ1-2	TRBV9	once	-	TGTGTCAGCAGCGTAGAGGTGGGCGCCGGGTATAGGGGCTACACCTTC	CVSSVEVGAGYRGYTF
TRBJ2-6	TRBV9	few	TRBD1	TGTGCCAGCAGCCCAGGGGGCTCTGGGGCCAACGTCCTGACTTTC	CASSPGGSGANVLTF
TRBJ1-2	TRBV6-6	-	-	TGTGCCAGCAGTGGATCGGACCGAGGGACGGTTAACTATGGCTACACCTTC	CASSGSDRGTVNYGYTF
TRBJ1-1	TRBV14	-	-	TGTGCCAGCAGCCAACCAGGGATGAACACTGAAGCTTTCTTT	CASSQPGMNTEAFF
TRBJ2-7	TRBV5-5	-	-	TGTGCCAGCAGCTTCGACTACGAGCAGTACTTC	CASSFDYEQYF
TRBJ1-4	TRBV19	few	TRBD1	TGTGCCAGTAGTATAATCCACGGACAGGGGGTATCTCCTGTTGAAAAACTGTTTTTT	CASSIIHGQGVSPVEKLFF
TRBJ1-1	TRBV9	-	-	TGTGCCAGCAGCGCCCAGGCCTTGAACACTGAAGCTTTCTTT	CASSAQALNTEAFF
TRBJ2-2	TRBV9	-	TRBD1	TGTGCCAGCAGCTACCGGTCCGGGACAGGGAGGACCGGGGAGCTGTTTTTT	CASSYRSGTGRTGELFF
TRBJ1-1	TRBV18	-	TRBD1	TGTGCCAGCTCACGGATGACAGGGGCCGCGAGCACTGAAGCTTTCTTT	CASSRMTGAASTEAFF
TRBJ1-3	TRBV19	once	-	TGTGCCAGTAGTGAGGTAGGGGATGGAAACACCATATATTTT	CASSEVGDGNTIYF
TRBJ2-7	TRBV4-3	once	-	TGCGCCAGCAGCCAAGAGGGGGGACCTTACTACGAGCAGTACTTC	CASSQEGGPYYEQYF
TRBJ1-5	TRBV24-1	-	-	TGTGCCACCAGTGATTTGGTCCTAGCCGGGACAAGGAGCGATAGCAATCAGCCCCAGCATTTT	CATSDLVLAGTRSDSNQPQHF
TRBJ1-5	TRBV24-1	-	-	TGTGCCACCAGTGATTCGAGGGATAATCAGCCCCAGCATTTT	CATSDSRDNQPQHF
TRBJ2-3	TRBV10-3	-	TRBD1	TGTGCCATCAACACAGGGGGCACAGATACGCAGTATTTT	CAINTGGTDTQYF
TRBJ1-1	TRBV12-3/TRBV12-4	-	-	TGTGCCAGCAGTCGGGGGGGGAACACTGAAGCTTTCTTT	CASSRGGNTEAFF
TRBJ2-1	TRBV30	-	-	TGTGCCTGGAGTTTGGGGGGTACGTACAATGAGCAGTTCTTC	CAWSLGGTYNEQFF
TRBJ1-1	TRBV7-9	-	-	TGTGCCAGCAGAGGACAGACACCTGAAGCTTTCTTT	CASRGQTPEAFF
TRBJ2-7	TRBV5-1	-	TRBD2	TGCGCCAGCAGCTTCGGACCTAGCGGGGACTACGAGCAGTACTTC	CASSFGPSGDYEQYF
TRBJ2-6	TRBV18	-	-	TGTGCCAGCTCACCAAGACAGGGTGGCGGGGCCTCCTCTGGGGCCAACGTCCTGACTTTC	CASSPRQGGGASSGANVLTF
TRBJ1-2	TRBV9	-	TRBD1	TGTGCCAGCAGCTTTCGGACAGGGGGCGACTATGGCTACACCTTC	CASSFRTGGDYGYTF
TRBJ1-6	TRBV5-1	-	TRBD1	TGCGCCAGCAGCCAACAGGGGTGGAATTCACCCCTCCACTTT	CASSQQGWNSPLHF
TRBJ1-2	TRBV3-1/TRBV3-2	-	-	TGTGCCAGCAGCCAAGTGGGGTATGGCTACACCTTC	CASSQVGYGYTF
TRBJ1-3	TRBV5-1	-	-	TGCGCCAGCAGCTCCCAGGATTCGGGAAACACCATATATTTT	CASSSQDSGNTIYF
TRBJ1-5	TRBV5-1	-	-	TGCGCCAGCAGCTCGGGTAGGACATCGACTTTTTTGGGCAATCAGCCCCAGCATTTT	CASSSGRTSTFLGNQPQHF
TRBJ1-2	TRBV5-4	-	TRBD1	TGTGCCAGCAGCTTGGGACAGGGGGCGGGAGCTAACTATGGCTACACCTTC	CASSLGQGAGANYGYTF
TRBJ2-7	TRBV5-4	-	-	TGTGCCAGCAGCCCCTCTACCCTGACAGCCTTCTACGAGCAGTACTTC	CASSPSTLTAFYEQYF
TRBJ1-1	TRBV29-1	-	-	TGCAGCACCCAGAGAGGGAACACTGAAGCTTTCTTT	CSTQRGNTEAFF
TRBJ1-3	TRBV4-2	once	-	TGTGCCAGCAGCCAAGATCCGGCCTCTGGAAACACCATATATTTT	CASSQDPASGNTIYF
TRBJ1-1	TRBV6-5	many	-	TGTGCCAGCGATCGGGGGGCGGGGAGGACTGAAGCTTTCTTT	CASDRGAGRTEAFF
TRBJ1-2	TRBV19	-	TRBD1	TGTGCCAGTAGTGACAGGGGGGGTCGTGGCTACACCTTC	CASSDRGGRGYTF
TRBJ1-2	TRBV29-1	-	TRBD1	TGCAGCGTTGAGCCCGTCCGGGACAGGGGCTATGGCTACACCTTC	CSVEPVRDRGYGYTF
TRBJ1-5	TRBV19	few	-	TGTGCCAGTAGCCAGGGACCGGGACAGCCCCAGCATTTT	CASSQGPGQPQHF
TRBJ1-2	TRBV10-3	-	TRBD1	TGTGCCATCAGTGAGAGGGACAGGGGTTTCGGCTACACCTTC	CAISERDRGFGYTF
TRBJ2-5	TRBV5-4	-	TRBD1	TGTGCCAGCAGCTTGAGACAGGGGCAAGAGACCCAGTACTTC	CASSLRQGQETQYF